Following are 19 T cell receptor beta chains from one sample sequenced in a study of PD-L1 blockade in urothelial cancer. Profiling relied on immunoSEQ multiplex PCR, and the TCRdb table lists in-frame clones only, not all of them. Among 13,000 to 15,000 clones listed, roughly 90% were seen once. Specimen: PBMCs, collected around atezolizumab (anti-PD-L1) treatment. These receptors came from a man aged 65 to 85 with urothelial cancer.

Concerning this clone itself: The junction differs from germline at one of its ends, possibly a read error. This chain uses TRBV11-2 with TRBJ1-5; D unresolved. This CDR3 has 14 residues. Per the germline V gene, CDR1 is SGHAT and CDR2 is FQNNGV. The CDR3 loop reads CASSLERVDYPQHF. The CDR3 nucleotides read TGTGCCAGCAGCCTAGAGAGAGTGGACTACCCCCAGCATTTT.

The chain is built from TRBV7-2 and TRBJ2-7; TRBD2 is a possible D gene (5 bases). This CDR3 has 12 residues. Germline CDR1 and CDR2: SGHTA and FQGNSA. Trimming shortened V by 1 base and J by 12 bases, and 13 bases separated the two germline ends. The CDR3 sequence: CASSLGSWGVYF. DNA for the CDR3: TGTGCCAGCAGCTTAGGTAGTTGGGGAGTGTACTTC.

The chain has TRBV5-5 and TRBJ2-7; D may be TRBD1 (5 bases). The CDR3 covers 12 residues. CDR1 and CDR2 from the germline V gene are SGHKS and YYEKEE (reference sequence). Trimming left V 1 base short and J 5 bases short, with 7 bases between. Here the CDR3 reads CASSLKGHEQYF. In DNA, the CDR3 is TGTGCCAGCAGCTTGAAGGGGCACGAGCAGTACTTC.

J is TRBJ2-2 and V is TRBV5-8; 7 bases are shared with TRBD2. Losses at the gene ends were 4 bases for V and 5 bases for J; bases not matched to a gene: 14. This CDR3 contains 17 residues. Germline V CDR1 and CDR2: SGHTS, YDEGEE. The CDR3 loop is CASSLVGGTGGTGELFF. As DNA, the CDR3 is TGTGCCAGCAGCCTGGTGGGGGGGACCGGAGGGACCGGGGAGCTGTTTTTT.

The rearrangement links TRBV30 to TRBJ2-7; 9 bases match TRBD1. Germline lookup yields CDR1 GTSNPN and CDR2 SVGIG (reference sequence). With 3 bases clipped from V and 6 bases from J, the junction kept 6 bases outside the gene matches. This CDR3 comprises 13 residues. The CDR3: CAWRNTGGSEQYF. CDR3 coding DNA: TGTGCCTGGAGAAACACAGGGGGCAGCGAGCAGTACTTC.

The chain couples TRBV6-4 to TRBJ1-1, with D possibly TRBD1 on 5 matching bases. Trimming removed 2 bases at V and 4 bases at J, with 8 bases between. In germline, CDR1 is MRHNA, CDR2 SNTAGT. The CDR3 length is 13 residues. The CDR3 bases are TGTGCCAGCAGTGACGGGGGACTCACTGAAGCTTTCTTT. Translation: CASSDGGLTEAFF.

The chain couples TRBV6-5 to TRBJ1-2, with 7 bases fitting TRBD1. Germline CDR1 MNHEY, CDR2 SVGAGI. The CDR3 has 13 amino acids. After removal of 5 bases from V and 3 bases from J, the junction contained 3 bases not matched to a gene. The chain's CDR3 is CASSRGTDYGYTF. CDR3 DNA sequence: TGTGCCAGCAGTAGAGGGACAGACTATGGCTACACCTTC.

The chain carries TRBV7-9 and TRBJ2-1, with 9 positions matching TRBD1. Germline CDR1 SEHNR, CDR2 FQNEAQ (reference sequence). This CDR3 region has 18 residues. Trimming took 4 bases from V and 2 from J; bases not matched to a gene: 12. In DNA form, the CDR3 reads TGTGCCAGCAGCTCAACGATAGAACGACAGGGGGCCTACAATGAGCAGTTCTTC. Protein: CASSSTIERQGAYNEQFF.

J is TRBJ1-1 and V is TRBV6-1; D may be TRBD1 (5 bases). V lost 6 bases and J lost 4, with 15 bases in between. CDR3 length equals 14 residues. Germline lookup yields CDR1 MNHNS and CDR2 SASEGT. This CDR3 reads CASSTSGLGTEAFF. The CDR3 bases are TGTGCCAGCAGCACTTCAGGGTTGGGCACTGAAGCTTTCTTT.

The rearrangement joins TRBV5-1 to TRBJ2-2; TRBD1 is a possible D gene (6 bases). The V end lost 0 bases, the J end lost 4 bases, and 16 bases lay between the germline ends. The CDR3 has 17 amino acids. Germline CDR1 and CDR2: SGHRS and YFSETQ. The CDR3 protein is CASSLEGQGPFTGELFF. The CDR3 nucleotides read TGCGCCAGCAGCTTGGAGGGCCAGGGGCCGTTCACCGGGGAGCTGTTTTTT.

This clone was found a few times. This chain uses TRBV28 with TRBJ1-5; D ambiguous. Germline V gene data show CDR1 as MDHEN and CDR2 as SYDVKM. The CDR3 is 13 residues long. Deletions cut 3 bases from V and 2 bases from J, with 5 bases between. CDR3 DNA: TGTGCCAGCAGTTTCCCGGGCAATCAGCCCCAGCATTTT. It translates to CASSFPGNQPQHF.

This clone was seen once. CDR3 amino acids: CASSPTGVVETQYF. The CDR3 DNA follows: TGTGCCAGCAGCCCCACAGGGGTCGTCGAGACCCAGTACTTC. The chain has TRBV7-9 and TRBJ2-5, with 7 nucleotides matching TRBD1. This CDR3 region has 14 residues. CDR1 is SEHNR and CDR2 is FQNEAQ in the germline V gene (reference sequence). The V segment lost 5 bases and the J segment 5 bases; nucleotides outside the gene matches: 8.

V and J are TRBV11-2 and TRBJ2-5; a possible D gene is TRBD1 (6 bases). This CDR3 comprises 14 residues. V gave up 5 bases and J gave up 1 base, with 11 bases separating them. The germline gives CDR1 SGHAT, CDR2 FQNNGV. This CDR3 is CASSAIQGQETQYF. As DNA, the CDR3 is TGTGCCAGCAGCGCCATACAGGGCCAAGAGACCCAGTACTTC.

The V call is TRBV7-9, the J call TRBJ2-3, with 10 bases fitting TRBD2. Unmatched junction bases numbered 7, after V lost 5 bases and J lost 5 bases. This CDR3 region has 15 residues. The germline V gene has CDR1 SEHNR and CDR2 FQNEAQ (reference sequence). Here the CDR3 reads CASSIGTSDLDTQYF. The CDR3 nucleotides read TGTGCCAGCAGCATAGGGACTAGCGATCTAGATACGCAGTATTTT.

The chain couples TRBV6-1 to TRBJ2-2; no definite D call. The V gene's germline CDR1 is MNHNS and CDR2 SASEGT. V shed 3 bases and J shed 7 bases, with 9 bases lying between them. The CDR3 consists of 13 residues. This chain's CDR3 is CASSDQAVGELFF. The DNA for the CDR3 is TGTGCCAGCAGTGATCAGGCTGTCGGGGAGCTGTTTTTT.

The rearrangement links TRBV5-6 to TRBJ1-2, with 11 bases that match TRBD1. The CDR3 sequence is 16 residues long. V shed 4 bases, J shed 3 bases, and the junction held 8 bases outside the gene matches. CDR1 is SGHDT and CDR2 is YYEEEE in the germline V gene. The DNA for the CDR3 is TGTGCCAGCAGCCAGGACAGGGGGCAAGTTGACTATGGCTACACCTTC. Translating gives CASSQDRGQVDYGYTF.

The chain combines TRBV2 with TRBJ2-7; the match to TRBD1 covers 7 bases. The CDR3 runs 11 residues. Germline lookup yields CDR1 SNHLY and CDR2 FYNNEI. The chain's CDR3 is CAGQVSHEQYF. As DNA, the CDR3 is TGTGCAGGACAGGTTTCCCACGAGCAGTACTTC.

This clone occurred a few times. The V gene is TRBV28, the J gene TRBJ1-5; 7 bases are shared with TRBD1. Germline CDR1 is MDHEN and CDR2 is SYDVKM. The CDR3 consists of 13 residues. The trim removed 11 bases at V and 5 bases at J, leaving 9 bases unmatched. The CDR3 sequence: CAGGRGVDQPQHF. Here the CDR3 DNA reads TGTGCCGGGGGCAGGGGGGTCGATCAGCCCCAGCATTTT.

V is TRBV7-2 and J is TRBJ2-2, with D tentatively TRBD2 (7 bases). The CDR3 is 17 residues long. V dropped 5 bases and J dropped 0 bases, with 16 bases sitting between them. Looked up from germline, CDR1 is SGHTA and CDR2 is FQGNSA. The CDR3 loop reads CASSRMGGATNTGELFF. The DNA for the CDR3 is TGTGCCAGCAGCCGGATGGGGGGGGCTACGAACACCGGGGAGCTGTTTTTT.